Below are 6 T cell receptor beta chains sequenced from a single sample in a study of long-term antiretroviral therapy in people with HIV. Researchers report immunoSEQ v3.0 was run at survey level. Sequenced by immunoSEQ multiplex PCR; TCRdb stores in-frame clones only, minus some. The data contain roughly 16,000 clones, around 94% of them singletons. The specimen comprised unsorted PBMCs, sampled approximately 6.4 years after starting antiretroviral therapy. These receptors all stem from a woman aged 45-65 years with HIV.

The chain links TRBV11-2 to TRBJ1-1; D is ambiguous. Trimming pared 3 bases from V and 1 base from J, leaving 12 bases between. The CDR3 sequence is 15 residues long. CDR1 SGHAT and CDR2 FQNNGV come from the germline V gene. The CDR3 spells CASSFVLSENTEAFF. CDR3 nucleotide sequence: TGTGCCAGCAGCTTTGTTTTATCAGAGAACACTGAAGCTTTCTTT.

The chain uses TRBV5-1 and TRBJ2-5, with TRBD2 matching over 16 bases. J lost 2 bases, V lost 3 bases, and 4 bases had no gene match. This CDR3 comprises 17 residues. Germline V gene sequence: CDR1 SGHRS, CDR2 YFSETQ. The DNA of the CDR3 is TGCGCCAGCAGCTCGGGACTAGCGGGAGGGTGGCAAGAGACCCAGTACTTC. It yields the protein CASSSGLAGGWQETQYF.

The chain is built from TRBV9 and TRBJ2-1, with D tentatively TRBD2 (6 bases). V was pared by 6 bases and J by 8 bases, with 18 bases between. CDR3 length: 14 residues. Germline-derived CDR1 and CDR2 are SGDLS and YYNGEE. The CDR3, as DNA: TGTGCCAGCAATCTCGTGGGAGGATTGGATGAGCAGTTCTTC. Translated: CASNLVGGLDEQFF.

The V and J genes are TRBV5-6 and TRBJ2-5; TRBD1 matches 8 bases. The CDR3 loop spans 15 amino acids. Germline CDR1 reads SGHDT; CDR2 reads YYEEEE. The V segment lost 2 bases and the J segment 5 bases; nucleotides outside the gene matches: 8. This chain's CDR3 is CASSFRTGFLETQYF. In nucleotides, the CDR3 is TGTGCCAGCAGCTTTAGGACAGGGTTTCTGGAGACCCAGTACTTC.

The rearrangement joins TRBV29-1 to TRBJ2-5; D uncertain. The V end was cut by 6 bases, the J end by 7 bases, with 18 bases between. CDR1 is SQVTM, CDR2 ANQGSEA, per germline. This CDR3 region has 13 residues. CDR3 nucleotides: TGCAGCGTCCCCGGGTTCGAGTTTAGGACCCAGTACTTC. This gives the protein CSVPGFEFRTQYF.

This sequence joins TRBV5-1 and TRBJ1-4, with D maybe TRBD1 (6 bases). V was trimmed by 1 base and J by 6 bases, leaving 16 bases between them. Germline CDR1 and CDR2: SGHRS and YFSETQ. The CDR3 runs to 16 residues. CDR3 residues: CASSLQGQGRDEKLFF. The CDR3 DNA sequence: TGCGCCAGCAGCTTGCAGGGGCAGGGGCGGGATGAAAAACTGTTTTTT.